This T cell receptor beta chain was sequenced in a study of PD-L1 blockade in urothelial cancer. Study-level background: Men with urothelial cancer arising in the bladder made up about 85% of the roughly 29 patients.

Findings and limits, study-wide: Pretreatment clonality of the blood TCR repertoire below the median was predictive of superior survival.

The V gene lost 1 base and the J gene lost 4 bases, with 8 bases spanning the gap. The CDR3 extends over 13 amino acids. Germline V lookup: CDR1 SGHTA, CDR2 FQGNSA. Patients' urothelial carcinoma was locally advanced or metastatic. TCRdb's copy holds only in-frame clones and misses some; the assay was immunoSEQ multiplex PCR. The sample carries tens of thousands of clones, 87% recorded once. Remarks on this clone: Its antigen is undetermined.

The sequence derives from a man aged 55 to 70 with urothelial cancer. The V and J genes are TRBV7-2 and TRBJ2-7; D unclear. This material consisted of PBMCs, taken around atezolizumab (anti-PD-L1) treatment. CDR3 residues: CASSLDAGYEQYF. As DNA, the CDR3 is TGTGCCAGCAGCTTAGACGCCGGTTACGAGCAGTACTTC.